The 23 T cell receptor beta chains reported below all come from one sample, sequenced in a study of CD8 T cells in ankylosing spondylitis. TCRdb processed the 5' RACE reads anew with MiXCR; each CDR3 protein has one entry. The sample has some 840,000 distinct CDR3 sequences, approximately 12% seen once. The antigens of these receptors remain unknown. General study findings and limits: It appeared that ankylosing spondylitis blood was characterized by a TCR beta motif of several highly homologous variants.

The sample was blood, either unsorted or a sorted T cell fraction (not recorded which). These receptors all come from a male donor with ankylosing spondylitis.

A few counts support this clonotype. The chain recombines TRBV7-8 with TRBJ2-5; D is perhaps TRBD1 or TRBD2 (5 bases each). With 5 bases removed from V and 7 bases from J, the gap between germline ends came to 14 bases. The CDR3 length is 13 residues. CDR1 and CDR2 (germline): SGHVS, FQNEAQ. DNA of the CDR3: TGTGCCAGCAGCCAAGGGGAGTCTACGACCCAGTACTTC. This sequence encodes CASSQGESTTQYF.

This clonotype was detected a few times. This sequence joins TRBV20-1 and TRBJ2-7; D gene unclear. CDR1 and CDR2 from the germline V gene are DFQATT and SNEGSKA (reference sequence). V gave up 3 bases and J gave up 4 bases, with 10 bases separating them. This CDR3 region has 12 residues. The CDR3 loop is CSARNTPYEQYF. The CDR3 DNA reads TGCAGTGCTAGGAATACGCCTTACGAGCAGTACTTC.

The rearrangement links TRBV10-3 to TRBJ2-6; D possibly matches TRBD1 or TRBD2 (5 bases each). The CDR3 runs to 16 residues. Germline values: CDR1 ENHRY, CDR2 SYGVKD. V lost 4 bases and J lost 0, with 10 bases in between. The CDR3 protein is CAISGGPSSGANVLTF. In DNA form, the CDR3 reads TGTGCCATCAGTGGGGGACCCAGCTCTGGGGCCAACGTCCTGACTTTC.

Points on this clonotype: This may come from a read error, since a much larger clone is one base off. V gene TRBV24-1 combines with J gene TRBJ2-1; a weak D match, TRBD1 (5 bases). The CDR3 runs 15 residues. The germline V gene encodes CDR1 KGHDR and CDR2 SFDVKD. This CDR3 reads CATSGTGSSYNKQFF. As DNA, the CDR3 is TGTGCCACCAGTGGTACAGGTAGCTCCTACAATAAGCAGTTCTTC.

This clonotype has at least ten counts. This rearrangement joins TRBV4-3 to TRBJ1-6; D is ambiguous. V shed 0 bases and J shed 7 bases, with 4 bases lying between them. From germline, CDR1 is LGHNA and CDR2 YSLEER. The CDR3 runs 13 residues. The CDR3 region has the DNA TGCGCCAGCAGCCAAGAAAGGAATTCACCCCTCCACTTT. As protein: CASSQERNSPLHF.

V and J are TRBV24-1 and TRBJ2-2, with D possibly called TRBD1 or TRBD2 (5 bases each). Germline CDR1 is KGHDR and CDR2 is SFDVKD. The ends were cut back, 1 base at V and 6 bases at J, with 11 bases in the middle. This CDR3 contains 15 residues. CDR3 DNA sequence: TGTGCCACCAGTGATTTAAAGGGGACCGCCGGGGAGCTGTTTTTT. Amino acid sequence: CATSDLKGTAGELFF.

This clonotype has just a few counts. The chain has TRBV28 and TRBJ2-2, with D maybe TRBD2 (6 bases). CDR3 length equals 12 residues. Per the germline V gene, CDR1 is MDHEN and CDR2 is SYDVKM. Deletions cut 6 bases from V and 7 bases from J, with 9 bases between. CDR3 in amino acids: CASRPAGGELFF. CDR3 in DNA: TGTGCCAGCAGACCAGCGGGCGGGGAGCTGTTTTTT.

This clonotype was detected a few times. This chain connects TRBV15 to TRBJ2-3; no firm D call. The germline V gene has CDR1 LNHNV and CDR2 YYDKDF (reference sequence). The V end was cut by 6 bases, the J end by 5 bases, with 12 bases between. The CDR3 is made up of 13 amino acids. CDR3 loop: CATRRLAGDTQYF. CDR3 bases: TGTGCCACCAGACGTCTCGCTGGAGATACGCAGTATTTT.

This chain connects TRBV27 to TRBJ2-1, with 9 bases lining up with TRBD1. Unmatched junction bases numbered 9, after V lost 4 bases and J lost 8 bases. The CDR3 totals 15 residues. The germline CDR1 and CDR2 sequences are MNHEY and SMNVEV (reference sequence). The CDR3 DNA reads TGTGCCAGCAGTTATCCGGGACAGGGTATTGATGAGCAGTTCTTC. Its protein is CASSYPGQGIDEQFF.

This clonotype was seen more than once but under ten times. The chain joins TRBV12-5 to TRBJ2-1; 8 nucleotides align to TRBD1. Germline V gene data show CDR1 as LGHNT and CDR2 as FRNRAP. The junction had 4 bases not matched to a gene; V was cut back by 6 bases and J by 0 bases. This CDR3 comprises 15 residues. The CDR3 bases are TGTGCTAGTGGCCCCGACAGGGGCTCCTACAATGAGCAGTTCTTC. Amino acid sequence: CASGPDRGSYNEQFF.

This clonotype was detected only a few times. The J gene is TRBJ2-7, the V gene TRBV30; TRBD1 matches 8 bases. Trimming at V came to 0 bases and at J to 6 bases, leaving 13 bases not matched to a gene. The CDR3 spans 16 residues. Germline assignment: CDR1 GTSNPN and CDR2 SVGIG (reference sequence). The CDR3 region is CAWSVRLGRGRGEQYF. DNA for the CDR3: TGTGCCTGGAGTGTACGTTTGGGCAGGGGGCGAGGCGAGCAGTACTTC.

This clonotype was seen many times. The CDR3 sequence is CASSFSMSAGGPQETQYF. The CDR3 DNA follows: TGTGCCAGCAGCTTCTCTATGAGCGCGGGGGGGCCCCAAGAGACCCAGTACTTC. This chain links TRBV11-2 with TRBJ2-5, with 9 nucleotides matching TRBD2. Losses at the gene ends were 3 bases for V and 1 base for J; bases not matched to a gene: 12. CDR3 length: 18 amino acids. Germline V lookup: CDR1 SGHAT, CDR2 FQNNGV.

V gene TRBV7-2 combines with J gene TRBJ2-3; D is ambiguous. V lost 1 base and J 5 bases, leaving 10 bases between the germline ends. The CDR3 extends over 14 amino acids. Germline-derived CDR1 and CDR2 are SGHTA and FQGNSA. The CDR3 protein is CASSLVSLGDTQYF. CDR3 DNA: TGTGCCAGCAGCTTAGTTTCCTTGGGAGATACGCAGTATTTT.

The chain is built from TRBV6-2 or TRBV6-3 and TRBJ1-2; TRBD1 might be the D (5 bases). Germline V lookup: CDR1 MNHEY, CDR2 SVGEGT. This CDR3 region has 13 residues. V was pared by 2 bases and J by 5 bases, with 9 bases between. The CDR3 here is CASSYGAEYGYTF. The CDR3 bases are TGTGCCAGCAGTTACGGGGCAGAGTATGGCTACACCTTC.

This chain links TRBV27 with TRBJ2-3; 12 positions agree with TRBD2. CDR1 is MNHEY and CDR2 is SMNVEV in the germline V gene (reference sequence). V trimming: 8 bases; J trimming: 7 bases; junction bases outside the gene matches: 10. The CDR3 runs to 15 residues. The CDR3 DNA sequence: TGTGCCAGCGCCCCACTAGCGGGGGGCTTTAATACGCAGTATTTT. Translating it yields CASAPLAGGFNTQYF.

DNA of the CDR3: TGTGCCAGCAGCTCCCGAGGCTGGGAGACCCAGTACTTC. Its translation is CASSSRGWETQYF. This rearrangement joins TRBV7-8 to TRBJ2-5, with D hard to call. The CDR3 has 13 amino acids. Trimming shortened V by 4 bases and J by 5 bases, and 11 bases separated the two germline ends. Germline V gene sequence: CDR1 SGHVS, CDR2 FQNEAQ.

This clonotype occurred a few times. The J gene is TRBJ2-7, the V gene TRBV29-1; D ambiguous. Germline V gene data show CDR1 as SQVTM and CDR2 as ANQGSEA. The CDR3 consists of 16 residues. Trimming removed 4 bases at V and 1 base at J, with 20 bases between. The CDR3 loop reads CSVALLRSHGSYEQYF. CDR3 DNA sequence: TGCAGCGTTGCCCTATTGCGTTCTCACGGGTCCTACGAGCAGTACTTC.

The chain links TRBV20-1 to TRBJ2-7; D is uncertain. The length of the CDR3 is 11 residues. Trimming left V 7 bases short and J 7 bases short, with 14 bases between. Germline V gives CDR1 DFQATT, CDR2 SNEGSKA (reference sequence). CDR3 DNA sequence: TGCAGTGTTACGGACCTTGTAGAGCAGTACTTC. It specifies CSVTDLVEQYF.

This clonotype was counted a few times. This chain joins TRBV5-1 and TRBJ2-7; tentative D call: TRBD2 (5 bases). Trimming took 0 bases from V and 2 from J, leaving 15 bases between them. This CDR3 is built from 16 residues. From germline, CDR1 is SGHRS and CDR2 YFSETQ. The CDR3 protein is CASSLGPGILAYEQYF. The CDR3 nucleotides are TGCGCCAGCAGCTTGGGGCCGGGGATACTGGCCTACGAGCAGTACTTC.

The CDR3 protein is CSASARTDEQFF. In DNA form, the CDR3 reads TGCAGTGCTAGCGCTAGAACGGATGAGCAGTTCTTC. J is TRBJ2-1 and V is TRBV20-1; no reliable D call. The V gene's germline CDR1 is DFQATT and CDR2 SNEGSKA (reference sequence). V lost 3 bases, J lost 8 bases, and 11 bases lay in between. The CDR3 length is 12 residues.

This clonotype showed up just a few times. The rearrangement joins TRBV6-1 to TRBJ2-3; perhaps TRBD1 as D (5 bases). This CDR3 has 14 residues. Trimming removed 7 bases from V and 0 bases from J, with 11 bases in between. The germline gives CDR1 MNHNS, CDR2 SASEGT. DNA of the CDR3: TGTGCCAGCATAGACAGTGCTAGCACAGATACGCAGTATTTT. Translating gives CASIDSASTDTQYF.

This clonotype was observed a few times. The chain uses TRBV20-1 and TRBJ2-3, with TRBD2 identical over 8 bases. This CDR3 is 13 amino acids long. Germline CDR1 is DFQATT and CDR2 is SNEGSKA (reference sequence). The CDR3 sequence: CSRPGLGVDTQYF. The CDR3 DNA is TGCAGCCGACCGGGACTAGGTGTAGATACGCAGTATTTT.

This clonotype was counted a few times. V gene TRBV29-1 combines with J gene TRBJ1-1; D ambiguous. Trimming removed 4 bases at V and 7 bases at J, with 16 bases between. The germline V gene encodes CDR1 SQVTM and CDR2 ANQGSEA. This CDR3 region has 13 residues. In DNA form, the CDR3 reads TGCAGCGTTGTTACCCTCGAAGGTAGTGAAGCTTTCTTT. This encodes CSVVTLEGSEAFF.